Below are 19 T cell receptor beta chains sequenced from a single sample in a study of OX40 agonist ivuxolimab in advanced cancers. Sequenced by immunoSEQ multiplex PCR; TCRdb stores in-frame clones only, minus some. The sample contains more than 85,000 clones, less than 95% of which appear only once. Sequencing used CD4+ or CD8+ T cells sorted from blood, obtained in a trial of the OX40 agonist ivuxolimab. The receptors were gathered from an adult with an advanced solid tumor such as melanoma, head and neck, liver or kidney cancer.

The CDR3 protein is CASSPGTSGRLRYEQYF. Here the CDR3 DNA reads TGTGCCAGCAGTCCCGGGACTAGCGGGAGACTACGCTACGAGCAGTACTTC. V gene TRBV28 combines with J gene TRBJ2-7, with 14 bases that match TRBD2. Germline V gene lookup returns CDR1 MDHEN and CDR2 SYDVKM. The V segment lost 5 bases and the J segment 3 bases; nucleotides outside the gene matches: 9. CDR3 length: 17 residues.

This clone came up once. The chain recombines TRBV5-4 with TRBJ2-5; 10 positions agree with TRBD2. V shed 3 bases, J shed 13 bases, and the junction held 18 bases outside the gene matches. The V gene's germline CDR1 is SGHNT and CDR2 YYREEE (reference sequence). The CDR3 covers 16 residues. This chain's CDR3 is CASSSPGGASGSILYF. In DNA, the CDR3 is TGTGCCAGCAGCTCCCCTGGGGGGGCTAGCGGGAGTATACTGTACTTC.

The chain is built from TRBV19 and TRBJ2-3, with 8 bases lining up with TRBD2. Trimming took 4 bases from V and 8 from J; bases not matched to a gene: 8. The CDR3 runs to 14 residues. CDR1 is LNHDA, CDR2 SQIVND, per germline (reference sequence). CDR3 sequence reads: CASSTEAGVTTQYF. The CDR3 DNA reads TGTGCCAGTAGTACGGAAGCGGGAGTTACTACGCAGTATTTT. The full variable domain, completed using reference TRBV19 and TRBJ2-3, is DGGITQSPKYLFRKEGQNVTLSCEQNLNHDAMYWYRQDPGQGLRLIYYSQIVNDFQKGDIAEGYSVSREKKESFPLTVTSAQKNPTAFYLCASSTEAGVTTQYFGPGTRLTVL.

The chain combines TRBV7-2 with TRBJ2-2, with unresolved D. V shed 5 bases and J shed 12 bases, with 10 bases lying between them. CDR3 size: 11 residues. Germline CDR1 SGHTA, CDR2 FQGNSA. CDR3 region: CASSLRAKLFF. CDR3 DNA: TGTGCCAGCAGCCTCCGGGCCAAGCTGTTTTTT.

The chain uses TRBV7-9 and TRBJ1-6; TRBD1 matches 7 bases. The junction had 9 bases not matched to a gene; V was cut back by 0 bases and J by 7 bases. The germline V gene has CDR1 SEHNR and CDR2 FQNEAQ (reference sequence). The CDR3 is 17 residues long. DNA of the CDR3: TGTGCCAGCAGCTTAGCTAGGGACAGCCGAAGCAATTCACCCCTCCACTTT. Translated: CASSLARDSRSNSPLHF.

J is TRBJ2-5 and V is TRBV6-5; perhaps TRBD1 as D (5 bases). Deletions cut 4 bases from V and 5 bases from J, with 14 bases between. The CDR3 covers 14 residues. From germline, CDR1 is MNHEY and CDR2 SVGAGI. CDR3 sequence reads: CASSFWGTPETQYF. CDR3 in DNA: TGTGCCAGCAGTTTCTGGGGCACCCCTGAGACCCAGTACTTC.

This chain joins TRBV7-2 and TRBJ1-1; no reliable D call. Germline values: CDR1 SGHTA, CDR2 FQGNSA. V was trimmed by 0 bases and J by 2 bases, leaving 10 bases between them. The CDR3 spans 15 residues. CDR3 sequence reads: CASSLAGRLNTEAFF. The DNA for the CDR3 is TGTGCCAGCAGCTTAGCTGGCAGACTTAACACTGAAGCTTTCTTT.

The genes are TRBV11-3 and TRBJ2-5; unclear D gene. Germline V gives CDR1 SGHNT, CDR2 YENEEA. V lost 3 bases and J lost 5, with 7 bases in between. The CDR3 runs to 12 residues. Written as DNA, the CDR3 is TGTGCCAGCAGCTTCACGCGGGAGACCCAGTACTTC. Its translation: CASSFTRETQYF.

The chain carries TRBV5-8 and TRBJ2-1; TRBD2 might be the D (5 bases). CDR3 size: 15 residues. Germline values: CDR1 SGHTS, CDR2 YDEGEE. Trimming left V 1 base short and J 2 bases short, with 10 bases between. In DNA form, the CDR3 reads TGTGCCAGCAGCTTGCGGCTAGCCGCCTACAATGAGCAGTTCTTC. Translation gives CASSLRLAAYNEQFF.

The genes are TRBV11-2 and TRBJ1-1, with TRBD1 as a possible D gene (6 bases). The germline V gene has CDR1 SGHAT and CDR2 FQNNGV. The CDR3 has 12 amino acids. With 4 bases removed from V and 7 bases from J, the gap between germline ends came to 10 bases. The CDR3 region has the DNA TGTGCCAGCAGCTCTACAGGGTTTGAAGCTTTCTTT. It yields the protein CASSSTGFEAFF. The full variable domain, its missing parts supplied by reference TRBV11-2 and TRBJ1-1, is EAGVAQSPRYKIIEKRQSVAFWCNPISGHATLYWYQQILGQGPKLLIQFQNNGVVDDSQLPKDRFSAERLKGVDSTLKIQPAKLEDSAVYLCASSSTGFEAFFGQGTRLTVV.

This chain connects TRBV11-2 to TRBJ1-5; no reliable D call. The germline V gene has CDR1 SGHAT and CDR2 FQNNGV. CDR3 size: 13 residues. V was cut by 3 bases and J by 7 bases, with 10 bases left in between. The DNA for the CDR3 is TGTGCCAGCAGCTTGGAGTCACGACAGCCCCAGCATTTT. Protein sequence: CASSLESRQPQHF.

This clone occurred a few times. This sequence joins TRBV11-2 and TRBJ1-1; no firm D call. V lost 5 bases, J lost 13 bases, and 14 bases lay in between. The V gene's germline CDR1 is SGHAT and CDR2 FQNNGV. This CDR3 has 11 residues. CDR3 nucleotide sequence: TGTGCCAGCAGCCAGACCCTTAAAGGTTTCTTT. As protein: CASSQTLKGFF.

CDR3 DNA: TGTGCCAGTAGTCCCAGACAGGGAATGGGGTCCGGGGAGCTGTTTTTT. It translates to CASSPRQGMGSGELFF. The rearrangement joins TRBV19 to TRBJ2-2, with TRBD1 matching over 7 bases. The junction had 12 bases not matched to a gene; V was cut back by 5 bases and J by 6 bases. CDR1 is LNHDA and CDR2 is SQIVND in the germline V gene (reference sequence). The CDR3 covers 16 residues.

The chain employs TRBV18 and TRBJ1-2; the match to TRBD1 covers 10 bases. This CDR3 has 14 amino acids. Germline-derived CDR1 and CDR2 are KGHSH and LQKENI. Unmatched junction bases numbered 7, after V lost 6 bases and J lost 6 bases. This CDR3 reads CASSPTTGGNGYTF. CDR3 in DNA: TGTGCCAGCTCTCCTACGACAGGGGGCAATGGCTACACCTTC.

The chain recombines TRBV7-9 with TRBJ2-7; 7 bases are a match to TRBD2. The CDR3 sequence is 13 residues long. Germline V gene lookup returns CDR1 SEHNR and CDR2 FQNEAQ (reference sequence). Unmatched junction bases numbered 6, after V lost 5 bases and J lost 5 bases. CDR3 loop: CASSTTSSHEQYF. DNA of the CDR3: TGTGCCAGCAGCACGACTAGCAGCCACGAGCAGTACTTC.

In its sample, this clone was seen once. This chain joins TRBV11-2 and TRBJ2-5, with a weak D call TRBD1 (6 bases). This CDR3 has 14 residues. Looked up from germline, CDR1 is SGHAT and CDR2 is FQNNGV. The V gene lost 6 bases and the J gene lost 2 bases, with 13 bases spanning the gap. Written as DNA, the CDR3 is TGTGCCAGCAGTCCGGGACACCGACAAGAGACCCAGTACTTC. Translating gives CASSPGHRQETQYF. Combining the CDR3 with reference TRBV11-2 and TRBJ2-5 gives the whole variable domain EAGVAQSPRYKIIEKRQSVAFWCNPISGHATLYWYQQILGQGPKLLIQFQNNGVVDDSQLPKDRFSAERLKGVDSTLKIQPAKLEDSAVYLCASSPGHRQETQYFGPGTRLLVL.

The rearrangement joins TRBV19 to TRBJ2-1, with TRBD1 matching over 11 bases. V shed 5 bases and J 8 bases; nucleotides not matched to a gene: 14. CDR1 is LNHDA, CDR2 SQIVND, per germline (reference sequence). The CDR3 is 17 residues long. The CDR3 loop is CASSARTGGGREDEQFF. As DNA, the CDR3 is TGTGCCAGTAGTGCCAGGACAGGGGGCGGGAGGGAAGATGAGCAGTTCTTC.

The V call is TRBV4-3, the J call TRBJ1-2, with TRBD1 identical over 7 bases. Per the germline V gene, CDR1 is LGHNA and CDR2 is YSLEER. The CDR3 extends over 15 amino acids. The ends lost 2 bases at V and 4 bases at J; junction bases unmatched: 7. The CDR3, as DNA: TGCGCCAGCAGCCAAACCCCGACAGGGACCTATGGCTACACCTTC. It encodes CASSQTPTGTYGYTF.

The chain couples TRBV2 to TRBJ2-3; 10 bases match TRBD2. The V segment lost 10 bases and the J segment 2 bases; nucleotides outside the gene matches: 15. Germline V gene sequence: CDR1 SNHLY, CDR2 FYNNEI. The CDR3 runs to 17 residues. The DNA of the CDR3 is TGTGCCACCAAAGCGGGGAGCGGGAGGGCCAACACAGATACGCAGTATTTT. Protein product: CATKAGSGRANTDTQYF.